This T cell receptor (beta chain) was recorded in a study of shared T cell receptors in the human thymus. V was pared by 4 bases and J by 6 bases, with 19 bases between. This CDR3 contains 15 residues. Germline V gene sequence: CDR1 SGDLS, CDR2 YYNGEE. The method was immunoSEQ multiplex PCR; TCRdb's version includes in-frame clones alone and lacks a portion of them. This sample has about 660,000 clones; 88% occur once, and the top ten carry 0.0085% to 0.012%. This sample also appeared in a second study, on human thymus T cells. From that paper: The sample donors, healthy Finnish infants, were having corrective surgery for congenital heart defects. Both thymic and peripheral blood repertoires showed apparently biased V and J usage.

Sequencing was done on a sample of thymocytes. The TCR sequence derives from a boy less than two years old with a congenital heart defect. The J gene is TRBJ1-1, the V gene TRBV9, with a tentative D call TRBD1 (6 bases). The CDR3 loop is CASSLKGHPGSEAFF. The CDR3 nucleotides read TGTGCCAGCAGCCTTAAGGGACACCCTGGGTCTGAAGCTTTCTTT.